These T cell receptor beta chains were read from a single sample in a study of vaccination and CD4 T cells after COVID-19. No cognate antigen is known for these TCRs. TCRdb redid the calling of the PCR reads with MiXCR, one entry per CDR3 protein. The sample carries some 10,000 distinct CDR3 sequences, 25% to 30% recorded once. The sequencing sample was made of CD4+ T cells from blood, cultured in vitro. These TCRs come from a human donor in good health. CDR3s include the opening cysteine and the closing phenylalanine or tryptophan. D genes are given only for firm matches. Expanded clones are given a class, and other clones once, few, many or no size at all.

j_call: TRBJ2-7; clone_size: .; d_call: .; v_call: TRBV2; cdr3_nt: TGTGCCAGCGGGGGAGATTCCTACGAGCAGTACTTC; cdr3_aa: CASGGDSYEQYF
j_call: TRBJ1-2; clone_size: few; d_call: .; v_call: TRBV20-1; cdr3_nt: TGCAGTGCCTCGCCGGTGATGCGAACCACCTATGGCTACACCTTC; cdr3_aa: CSASPVMRTTYGYTF
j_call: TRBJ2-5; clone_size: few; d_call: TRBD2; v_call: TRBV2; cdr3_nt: TGTGCCAGCTGGCTAGCGGCACGGGAGACCCAGTACTTC; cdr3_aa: CASWLAARETQYF
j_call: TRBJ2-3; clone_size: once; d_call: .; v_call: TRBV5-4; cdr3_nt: TGTGCCAGCGCCAACCCGGGGCGGGGCACAGATACGCAGTATTTT; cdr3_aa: CASANPGRGTDTQYF
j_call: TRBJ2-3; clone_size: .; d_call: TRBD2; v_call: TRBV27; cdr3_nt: TGTGCCACCCAATGGACTAGCGGAAAAACAGATACGCAGTATTTT; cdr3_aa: CATQWTSGKTDTQYF
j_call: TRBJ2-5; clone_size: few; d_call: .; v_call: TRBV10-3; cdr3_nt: TGTGCCATCAGTAAGGGTATCCAAGAGACCCAGTACTTC; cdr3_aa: CAISKGIQETQYF
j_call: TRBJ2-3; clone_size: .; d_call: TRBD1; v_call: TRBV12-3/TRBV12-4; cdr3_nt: TGTGCCAGCAGTCCGGACAGGGCCGGCACAGATACGCAGTATTTT; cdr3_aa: CASSPDRAGTDTQYF
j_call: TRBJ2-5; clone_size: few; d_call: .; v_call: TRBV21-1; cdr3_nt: TGTGCCAGCAGCAACCGGGACAGGGTACCTAAACTCCAAGAGACCCAGTACTTC; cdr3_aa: CASSNRDRVPKLQETQYF
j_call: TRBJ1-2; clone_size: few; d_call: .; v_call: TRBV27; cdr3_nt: TGTGCCAGCAGCCAGTGGGGGGGGTACTATGGCTACACCTTC; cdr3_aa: CASSQWGGYYGYTF
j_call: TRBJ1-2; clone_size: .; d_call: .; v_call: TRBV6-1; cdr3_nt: TGTGCCAGCAGTGAAGAAGGGTCAGAGGCCTATGGCTACACCTTC; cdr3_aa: CASSEEGSEAYGYTF
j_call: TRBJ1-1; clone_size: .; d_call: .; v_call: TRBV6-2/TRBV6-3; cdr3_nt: TGTGCCAGCAGTTATAGTTCCGGGACGCCGAACACTGAAGCTTTCTTT; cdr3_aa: CASSYSSGTPNTEAFF
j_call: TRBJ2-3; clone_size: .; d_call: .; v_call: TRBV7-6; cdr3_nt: TGTGCCAGCAGCTTCGGGCGGGCGGACACAGATACGCAGTATTTT; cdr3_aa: CASSFGRADTDTQYF
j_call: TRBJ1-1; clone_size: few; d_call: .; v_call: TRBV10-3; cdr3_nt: TGTGCCATATCGGCAAAGTACGGTCCAACGAACACTGAAGCTTTCTTT; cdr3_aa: CAISAKYGPTNTEAFF
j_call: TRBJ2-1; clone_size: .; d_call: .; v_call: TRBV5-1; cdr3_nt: TGCGCCAGCAGCTTGGAACACCCCTCCTACAATGAGCAGTTCTTC; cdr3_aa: CASSLEHPSYNEQFF
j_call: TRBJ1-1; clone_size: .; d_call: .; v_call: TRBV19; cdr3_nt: TGTGCCAGTAGACCCCTTAGGGAGAACACTGAAGCTTTCTTT; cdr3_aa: CASRPLRENTEAFF
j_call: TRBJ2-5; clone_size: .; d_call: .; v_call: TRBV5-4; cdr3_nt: TGTGCCAGCAGCCCGACTGGAATGGGAGAGACCCAGTACTTC; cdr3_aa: CASSPTGMGETQYF
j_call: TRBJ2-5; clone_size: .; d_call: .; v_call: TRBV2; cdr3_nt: TGTGCCAGCTCGGGCCTCACGAAGGAGACCCAGTACTTC; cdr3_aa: CASSGLTKETQYF
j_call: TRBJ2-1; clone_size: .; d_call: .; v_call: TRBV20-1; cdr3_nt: TGCAGTGCGCTAAGGGGGGCAAGCAATGAGCAGTTCTTC; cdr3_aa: CSALRGASNEQFF
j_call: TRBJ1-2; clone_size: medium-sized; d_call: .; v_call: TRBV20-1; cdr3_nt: TGCAGTGCTATAAACAGGGCTGGCTACACCTTC; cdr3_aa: CSAINRAGYTF
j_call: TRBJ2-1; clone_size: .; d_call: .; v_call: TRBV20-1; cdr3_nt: TGCAGTGCTAGTAAAGTGTCGGACCCCTACAATGAGCAGTTCTTC; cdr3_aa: CSASKVSDPYNEQFF
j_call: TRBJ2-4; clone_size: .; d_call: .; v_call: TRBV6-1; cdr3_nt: TGTGCCAGCAGTCCAAGGGGCGTAGGTGTAGGGGCCAAAAACATTCAGTACTTC; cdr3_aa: CASSPRGVGVGAKNIQYF
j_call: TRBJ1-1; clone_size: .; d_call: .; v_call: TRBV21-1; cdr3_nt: TGTGCCAGCAGCAAAGCTAGACACCCGAACACTGAAGCTTTCTTT; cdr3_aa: CASSKARHPNTEAFF
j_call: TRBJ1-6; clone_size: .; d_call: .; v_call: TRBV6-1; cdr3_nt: TGTGCCAGCAGTGAAGCACAACAGTATAATTCACCCCTCCACTTT; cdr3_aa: CASSEAQQYNSPLHF
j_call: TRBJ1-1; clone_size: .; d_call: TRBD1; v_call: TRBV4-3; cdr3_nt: TGCGCCAGCAGCCACACAGGGGCGAACACTGAAGCTTTCTTT; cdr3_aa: CASSHTGANTEAFF
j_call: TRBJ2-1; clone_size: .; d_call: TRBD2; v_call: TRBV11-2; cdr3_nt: TGTGCCAGCAGCCAAACGACTAGCGGGCCAACTCTTTACAATGAGCAGTTCTTC; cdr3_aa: CASSQTTSGPTLYNEQFF
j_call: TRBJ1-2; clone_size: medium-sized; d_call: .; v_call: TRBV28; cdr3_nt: TGTGCCAGCGCCTTGGAGGGGCTTGAAGCTAACTATGGCTACACCTTC; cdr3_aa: CASALEGLEANYGYTF
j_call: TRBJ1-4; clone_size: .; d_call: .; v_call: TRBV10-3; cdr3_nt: TGTGCCATCCGGACGGGTGAAAAACTGTTTTTT; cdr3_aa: CAIRTGEKLFF
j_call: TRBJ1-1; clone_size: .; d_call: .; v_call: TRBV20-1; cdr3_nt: TGCAGTGCTAACGATTACAGGGTTAGTGAAGCTTTCTTT; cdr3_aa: CSANDYRVSEAFF
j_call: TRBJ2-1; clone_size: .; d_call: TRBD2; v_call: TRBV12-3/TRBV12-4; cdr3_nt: TGTGCCACCTCGGGGGGGTTGGGGCATGAGCAGTTCTTC; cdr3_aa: CATSGGLGHEQFF
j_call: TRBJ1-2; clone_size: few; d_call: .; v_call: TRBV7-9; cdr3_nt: TGTGCCAGCAGCTTAGGGGCAGGGATTGATGGCTACACCTTC; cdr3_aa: CASSLGAGIDGYTF
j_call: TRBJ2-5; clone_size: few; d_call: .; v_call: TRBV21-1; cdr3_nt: TGTGCCAGCAGCAAAGGTGACCTGGACAGGGAGGCCCAAGAGACCCAGTACTTC; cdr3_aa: CASSKGDLDREAQETQYF
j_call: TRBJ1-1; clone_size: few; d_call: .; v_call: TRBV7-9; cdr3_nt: TGTGCCAGCAGCCTGTTACGAGGATTATCGGGCACTGAAGCTTTCTTT; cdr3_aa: CASSLLRGLSGTEAFF
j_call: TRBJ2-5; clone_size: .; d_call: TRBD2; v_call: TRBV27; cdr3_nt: TGTGCCAGCAGCCTGAGACTAGCGGGGGAGACCCAGTACTTC; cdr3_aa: CASSLRLAGETQYF
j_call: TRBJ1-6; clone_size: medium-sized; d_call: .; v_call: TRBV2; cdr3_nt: TGTGCCAGCAGAGGGACTACCCCCCTCCACTTT; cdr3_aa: CASRGTTPLHF
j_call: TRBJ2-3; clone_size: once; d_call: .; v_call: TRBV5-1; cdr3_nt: TGCGCCAGCTCGGGCCAGTCGGGGCGGCAAGGGGTTACGCAGTATTTT; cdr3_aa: CASSGQSGRQGVTQYF